Listed below are T cell receptor beta chains from one sample, sequenced in a study of CD8 T cells in ankylosing spondylitis. TCRdb itself ran the 5' RACE reads through MiXCR, one entry per CDR3 protein. Found here are about 190,000 distinct CDR3 sequences, 10% to 15% of them singletons; the top ten hold 8% to 13%. The sequenced sample was blood, either unsorted or a sorted T cell fraction (not recorded which). Receptor source: a female donor with ankylosing spondylitis or in good health (not recorded which). The CDR3 runs from the conserved cysteine through the conserved F or W. The order of the fields is CDR3 DNA, CDR3 protein, clone size, J gene, V gene, D gene. The D gene is left open where the match is weak. Size is stated for part of the rows, as once, few or many counts, or as a class when the clone is expanded.

DNA: TGTGCTAGTGGTTTGGTACAGGGGGTGGGCACAGATACGCAGTATTTT
CDR3: CASGLVQGVGTDTQYF
size: NA
J: TRBJ2-3
V: TRBV12-5
D: TRBD1

DNA: TGTGCCAGCAGTAGACTAGCGGGAGATACGCAGTATTTT
CDR3: CASSRLAGDTQYF
size: many
J: TRBJ2-3
V: TRBV9
D: TRBD2

DNA: TGTGCCAGCAGTTTAGACGTGCCGGATGTCCTCTACAATGAGCAGTTCTTC
CDR3: CASSLDVPDVLYNEQFF
size: many
J: TRBJ2-1
V: TRBV27
D: NA

DNA: TGTGCCAGCAGCTTGGCCGCGGGAGGTCTTGGATACAATGAGCAGTTCTTC
CDR3: CASSLAAGGLGYNEQFF
size: many
J: TRBJ2-1
V: TRBV5-6
D: TRBD2

DNA: TGTGCCAGCAGCTCTCAGAGGGGGGGACAGGCTTTC
CDR3: CASSSQRGGQAF
size: NA
J: TRBJ1-2
V: TRBV7-9
D: TRBD1

DNA: TGCAGTGCTAGAGAGGTTTGGCGTAATGGGAATGAGCAGTTCTTC
CDR3: CSAREVWRNGNEQFF
size: many
J: TRBJ2-1
V: TRBV20-1
D: NA

DNA: TGTGCCAGCAGTGATTCGGGCGGAAACACCATATATTTT
CDR3: CASSDSGGNTIYF
size: many
J: TRBJ1-3
V: TRBV25-1
D: NA

DNA: TGTGCCAGCAGTTTAGGCTTCTCCCAAAACATTCAGTACTTC
CDR3: CASSLGFSQNIQYF
size: many
J: TRBJ2-4
V: TRBV12-3/TRBV12-4
D: NA

DNA: TGCAGTGCTAGATTCGGCAGCTCCTACGAGCAGTACTTC
CDR3: CSARFGSSYEQYF
size: few
J: TRBJ2-7
V: TRBV20-1
D: NA

DNA: TGTGCCAGCAGCTTAGCGTATACAGAGGGGAATGAGCATTTCTTC
CDR3: CASSLAYTEGNEHFF
size: NA
J: TRBJ2-1
V: TRBV7-6
D: NA

DNA: TGTGCCAGCAGCCCCCATCATTTTCGACAGGGCTTACGTTTAATTCAAAACTATGGCTACACCTTC
CDR3: CASSPHHFRQGLRLIQNYGYTF
size: NA
J: TRBJ1-2
V: TRBV4-2
D: TRBD1

DNA: TGTGCCAGCAGGTTGACTAGCGGGGCATACAATGAGCAGTTCTTC
CDR3: CASRLTSGAYNEQFF
size: many
J: TRBJ2-1
V: TRBV28
D: TRBD2

DNA: TGCGCCAGCAGCTTGGAGGGACAGGGGGCACGCGAGCAGTACTTC
CDR3: CASSLEGQGAREQYF
size: many
J: TRBJ2-7
V: TRBV5-1
D: TRBD1

DNA: TGCGCCAGCTTGGGGGTTCGGGGCTACACCTTC
CDR3: CASLGVRGYTF
size: many
J: TRBJ1-2
V: TRBV5-1
D: NA

DNA: TGCAGCCACAGAGGGGCGGGGGACGAGCAGTACTTC
CDR3: CSHRGAGDEQYF
size: many
J: TRBJ2-7
V: TRBV29-1
D: TRBD2

DNA: TGTGCCAGCAGTCCCTTCGGCGGGAGAGGGGGAGAGACCCAGTACTTC
CDR3: CASSPFGGRGGETQYF
size: NA
J: TRBJ2-5
V: TRBV6-1
D: NA

DNA: TGTGCCAGCAGCCCAACTAGCGGGAATTACAATGAGCAGTTCTTC
CDR3: CASSPTSGNYNEQFF
size: many
J: TRBJ2-1
V: TRBV7-2
D: TRBD2

DNA: TGCAGTGCCGGTGGTTCGACTCTCAGAGGGGATACGCAGTATTTT
CDR3: CSAGGSTLRGDTQYF
size: many
J: TRBJ2-3
V: TRBV20-1
D: NA

DNA: TGTGCCAGCTCACCTCTAAGACAGGGGCAAGAGACCCAGTACTTC
CDR3: CASSPLRQGQETQYF
size: NA
J: TRBJ2-5
V: TRBV18
D: TRBD1

DNA: TGTGCCAGCAGCTTAGGGACTAGGCTCAATGAGCAGTTCTTC
CDR3: CASSLGTRLNEQFF
size: many
J: TRBJ2-1
V: TRBV11-2
D: TRBD2

DNA: TGTGCCAGCTCACCACCCACAGGGGGCTCCGAGCAGTACTTC
CDR3: CASSPPTGGSEQYF
size: NA
J: TRBJ2-7
V: TRBV18
D: TRBD1

DNA: TGTGCCAGCAGCCAAGATCTTAGTCAGCCCCAGCATTTT
CDR3: CASSQDLSQPQHF
size: many
J: TRBJ1-5
V: TRBV3-1
D: NA

DNA: TGCGCCAGCAGCCAAGATAGCTCCGGCCGCGGGGAGCTGTTTTTT
CDR3: CASSQDSSGRGELFF
size: NA
J: TRBJ2-2
V: TRBV4-3
D: NA

DNA: TGTGCCAGCAGCTTAGTAAGAGGGATGATAGAGAACACTGAAGCTTTCTTT
CDR3: CASSLVRGMIENTEAFF
size: few
J: TRBJ1-1
V: TRBV7-2
D: NA

DNA: TGCAGCGTTAGGAGCGCCTCGGTGGGTACGCAGTATTTT
CDR3: CSVRSASVGTQYF
size: NA
J: TRBJ2-3
V: TRBV29-1
D: NA

DNA: TGTGCCAGCAGTTTACGGGGTGACAATCAGCCCCAGCATTTT
CDR3: CASSLRGDNQPQHF
size: many
J: TRBJ1-5
V: TRBV27
D: NA

DNA: TGCAGTGCTAGATCCATCGGGACTCCACTTGTGACCCAGTACTTC
CDR3: CSARSIGTPLVTQYF
size: NA
J: TRBJ2-5
V: TRBV20-1
D: NA

DNA: TGTGCCAGCAGCCCATCCGCCGGCTACACCTTC
CDR3: CASSPSAGYTF
size: many
J: TRBJ1-2
V: TRBV12-3/TRBV12-4
D: NA

DNA: TGTGCCAGCAGTTTATTTCCGGAGGGTCACGAGCAGTACTTC
CDR3: CASSLFPEGHEQYF
size: many
J: TRBJ2-7
V: TRBV28
D: NA

DNA: TGCAGCGCAGGAGGACAGAACTATGGCTACACCTTC
CDR3: CSAGGQNYGYTF
size: many
J: TRBJ1-2
V: TRBV29-1
D: NA

DNA: TGTGCCAGCAGTTACTCGATAGTCGGGACAGAGGCGAGCTATGGCTACACCTTC
CDR3: CASSYSIVGTEASYGYTF
size: NA
J: TRBJ1-2
V: TRBV6-5
D: TRBD1

DNA: TGTGCCAGCAGTTTAGAGGCGACTAGCGGTTACAATGAGCAGTTCTTC
CDR3: CASSLEATSGYNEQFF
size: NA
J: TRBJ2-1
V: TRBV12-3/TRBV12-4
D: TRBD2

DNA: TGTGCCAGCAGCGACCACCCGGGACGGGAGACCTACGAGCAGTACTTC
CDR3: CASSDHPGRETYEQYF
size: many
J: TRBJ2-7
V: TRBV9
D: NA

DNA: TGTGCCAGCAGCCAAGCCGCGACCGGGGAGCTGTTTTTT
CDR3: CASSQAATGELFF
size: many
J: TRBJ2-2
V: TRBV11-2
D: NA

DNA: TGTGCCAGCAGCCCTTTTGGCGTGGAGAATGGCTACACCTTC
CDR3: CASSPFGVENGYTF
size: many
J: TRBJ1-2
V: TRBV7-2
D: NA

DNA: TGTGCCAGCAGTTTAGGGCTAGCGGGAGTTCGAGATACGCAGTATTTT
CDR3: CASSLGLAGVRDTQYF
size: many
J: TRBJ2-3
V: TRBV12-3/TRBV12-4
D: TRBD2

DNA: TGTGCCAGCAGCTCAGACTACAGGGGGTACGAGCAGTACTTC
CDR3: CASSSDYRGYEQYF
size: many
J: TRBJ2-7
V: TRBV7-6
D: TRBD1

DNA: TGTGCCAGCAGTTACTCTTCTCGCGGGAGGGTTAGCTCCTACAATGAGCAGTTCTTC
CDR3: CASSYSSRGRVSSYNEQFF
size: NA
J: TRBJ2-1
V: TRBV6-2/TRBV6-3
D: TRBD2

DNA: TGTGCCATACAGCGGGACGGGGGCTACACCTTC
CDR3: CAIQRDGGYTF
size: few
J: TRBJ1-2
V: TRBV10-3
D: NA

DNA: TGCAGTGCTACCCAAACTAGCGGGGGCCTGGATACGCAGTATTTT
CDR3: CSATQTSGGLDTQYF
size: NA
J: TRBJ2-3
V: TRBV20-1
D: TRBD2

DNA: TGCAGTGCCTCTACTAGCGGGGGAGAGACCCAGTACTTC
CDR3: CSASTSGGETQYF
size: NA
J: TRBJ2-5
V: TRBV20-1
D: TRBD2